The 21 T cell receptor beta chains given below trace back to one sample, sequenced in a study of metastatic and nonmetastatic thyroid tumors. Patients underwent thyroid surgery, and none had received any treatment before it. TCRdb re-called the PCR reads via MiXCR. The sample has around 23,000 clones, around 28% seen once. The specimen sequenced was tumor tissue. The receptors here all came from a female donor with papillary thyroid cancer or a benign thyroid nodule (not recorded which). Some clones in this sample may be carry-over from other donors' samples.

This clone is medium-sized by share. CDR3 sequence (DNA): TGTGCCAGCAGCCAAGATAAGGGGAGCGGGGGAACCTACGAGCAGTACTTC. This codes for CASSQDKGSGGTYEQYF. The J gene is TRBJ2-7, the V gene TRBV4-2; 8 bases match TRBD2. Germline trimming cut 0 bases from V and 2 bases from J; bases unmatched to any gene: 9. Germline CDR1 is LGHNA and CDR2 is YNFKEQ. The CDR3 extends over 17 amino acids.

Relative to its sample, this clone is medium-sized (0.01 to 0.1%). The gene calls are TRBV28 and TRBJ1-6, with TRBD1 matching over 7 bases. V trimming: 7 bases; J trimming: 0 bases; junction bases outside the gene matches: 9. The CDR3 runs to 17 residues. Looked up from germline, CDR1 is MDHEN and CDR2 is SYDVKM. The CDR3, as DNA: TGTGCCAGCATGGGGGGAGCAGGGGGCTCCTATAATTCACCCCTCCACTTT. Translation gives CASMGGAGGSYNSPLHF.

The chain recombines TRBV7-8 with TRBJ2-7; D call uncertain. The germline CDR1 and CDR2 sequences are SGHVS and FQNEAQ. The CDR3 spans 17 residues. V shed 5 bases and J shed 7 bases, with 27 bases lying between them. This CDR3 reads CASSPTATSGWRGEQYF. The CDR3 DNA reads TGTGCCAGCAGCCCAACCGCTACCTCGGGCTGGAGAGGTGAGCAGTACTTC.

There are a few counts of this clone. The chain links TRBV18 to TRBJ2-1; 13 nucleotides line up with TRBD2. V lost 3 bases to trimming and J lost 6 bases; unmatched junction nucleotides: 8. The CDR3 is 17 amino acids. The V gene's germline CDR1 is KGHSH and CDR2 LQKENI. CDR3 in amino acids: CASSPRTSGSRGNEQFF. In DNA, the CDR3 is TGTGCCAGCTCACCCCGGACTAGCGGGAGCCGCGGCAATGAGCAGTTCTTC.

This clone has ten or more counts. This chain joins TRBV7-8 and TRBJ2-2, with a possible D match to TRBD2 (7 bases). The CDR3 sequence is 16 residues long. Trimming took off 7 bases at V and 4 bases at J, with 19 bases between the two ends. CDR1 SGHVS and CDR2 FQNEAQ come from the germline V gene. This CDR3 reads CASNNLWEGGTGELFF. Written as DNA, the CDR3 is TGTGCCAGCAACAATCTTTGGGAGGGGGGCACCGGGGAGCTGTTTTTT.

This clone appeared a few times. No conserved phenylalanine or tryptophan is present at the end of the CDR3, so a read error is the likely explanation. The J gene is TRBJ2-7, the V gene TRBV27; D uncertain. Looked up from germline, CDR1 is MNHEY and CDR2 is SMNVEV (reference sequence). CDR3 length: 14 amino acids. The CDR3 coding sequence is TGTGCCAGCAGTTTAACGGGCAGATCCTACGGGCAGTACCTC. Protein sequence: CASSLTGRSYGQYL.

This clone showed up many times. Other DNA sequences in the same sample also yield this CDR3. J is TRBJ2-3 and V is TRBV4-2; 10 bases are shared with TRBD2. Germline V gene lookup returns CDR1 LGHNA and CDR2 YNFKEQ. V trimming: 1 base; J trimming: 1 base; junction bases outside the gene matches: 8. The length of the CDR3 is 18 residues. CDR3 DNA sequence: TGTGCCAGCAGCCAAGTCCTAAGCGGGGGGGCCGGCACAGATACGCAGTATTTT. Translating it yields CASSQVLSGGAGTDTQYF.

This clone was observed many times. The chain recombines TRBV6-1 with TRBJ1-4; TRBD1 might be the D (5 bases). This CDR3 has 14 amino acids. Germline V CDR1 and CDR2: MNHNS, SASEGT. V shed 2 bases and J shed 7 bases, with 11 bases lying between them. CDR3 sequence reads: CASSERQGGEKLFF. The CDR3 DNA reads TGTGCCAGCAGTGAACGCCAGGGAGGTGAAAAACTGTTTTTT.

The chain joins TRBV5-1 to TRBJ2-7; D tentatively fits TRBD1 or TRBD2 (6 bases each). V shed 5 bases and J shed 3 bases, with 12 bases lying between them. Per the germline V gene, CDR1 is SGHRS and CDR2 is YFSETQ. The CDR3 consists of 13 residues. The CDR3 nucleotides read TGCGCCAGCAGTTGGGGGGCGGGCTACGAGCAGTACTTC. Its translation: CASSWGAGYEQYF.

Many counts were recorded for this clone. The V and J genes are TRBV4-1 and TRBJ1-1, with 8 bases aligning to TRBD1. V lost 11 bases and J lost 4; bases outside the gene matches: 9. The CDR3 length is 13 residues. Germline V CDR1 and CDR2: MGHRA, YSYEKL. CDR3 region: CAAGGQGSTEAFF. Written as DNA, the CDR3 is TGCGCCGCTGGTGGACAGGGCTCCACTGAAGCTTTCTTT.

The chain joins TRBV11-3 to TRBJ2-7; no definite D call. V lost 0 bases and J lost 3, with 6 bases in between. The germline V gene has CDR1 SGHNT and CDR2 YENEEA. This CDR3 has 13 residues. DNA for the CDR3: TGTGCCAGCAGCTTAGAACGAGGCTACGAGCAGTACTTC. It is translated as CASSLERGYEQYF.

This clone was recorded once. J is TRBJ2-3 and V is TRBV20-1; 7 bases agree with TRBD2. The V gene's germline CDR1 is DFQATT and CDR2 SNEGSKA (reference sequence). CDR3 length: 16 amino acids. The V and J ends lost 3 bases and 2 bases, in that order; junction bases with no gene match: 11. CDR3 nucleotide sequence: TGCAGTGCTAGGGCGGATTCTAGCGGAGACACAGATACGCAGTATTTT. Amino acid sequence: CSARADSSGDTDTQYF.

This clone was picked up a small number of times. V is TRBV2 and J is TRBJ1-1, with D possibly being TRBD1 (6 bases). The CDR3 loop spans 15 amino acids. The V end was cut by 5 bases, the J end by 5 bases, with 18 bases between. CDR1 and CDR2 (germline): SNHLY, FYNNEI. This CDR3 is CASSSRGGGQTEAFF. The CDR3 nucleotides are TGTGCCAGCAGTTCCAGGGGTGGGGGACAAACTGAAGCTTTCTTT.

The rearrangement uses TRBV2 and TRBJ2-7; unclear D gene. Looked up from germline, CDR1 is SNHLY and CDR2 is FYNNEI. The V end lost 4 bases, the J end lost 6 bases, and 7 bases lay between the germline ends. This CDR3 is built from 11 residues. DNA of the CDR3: TGTGCCAGCAGTGGACGGATCGAGCAGTACTTC. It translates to CASSGRIEQYF.

The CDR3 DNA follows: TGTGCCAGCATCACCACCGGGACAGGTGATCTCTATGGCTACACCTTC. Its translation: CASITTGTGDLYGYTF. The chain employs TRBV5-5 and TRBJ1-2; 8 nucleotides line up with TRBD1. The CDR3 has 16 residues. Trimming removed 6 bases from V and 4 bases from J; junction bases left unmatched: 14. Per the germline V gene, CDR1 is SGHKS and CDR2 is YYEKEE (reference sequence).

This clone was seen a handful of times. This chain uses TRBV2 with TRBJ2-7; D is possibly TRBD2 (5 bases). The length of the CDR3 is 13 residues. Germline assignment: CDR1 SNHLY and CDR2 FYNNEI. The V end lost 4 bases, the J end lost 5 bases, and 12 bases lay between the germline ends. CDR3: CASSVEGLNEQYF. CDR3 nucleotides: TGTGCCAGCAGTGTCGAGGGTCTCAACGAGCAGTACTTC.

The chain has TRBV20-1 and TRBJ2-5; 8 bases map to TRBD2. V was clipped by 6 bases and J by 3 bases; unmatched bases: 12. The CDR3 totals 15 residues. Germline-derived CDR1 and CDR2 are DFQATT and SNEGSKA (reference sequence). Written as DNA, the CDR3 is TGCAGTGCCTCTATTACCGGGACTAGGAAAGAGACCCAGTACTTC. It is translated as CSASITGTRKETQYF.

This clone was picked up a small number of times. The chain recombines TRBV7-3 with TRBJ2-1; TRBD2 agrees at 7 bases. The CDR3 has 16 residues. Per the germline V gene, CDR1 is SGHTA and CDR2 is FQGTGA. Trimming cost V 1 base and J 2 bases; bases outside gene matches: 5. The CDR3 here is CASSLNYGGTYNEQFF. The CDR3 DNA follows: TGTGCCAGCAGCTTAAATTACGGGGGGACCTACAATGAGCAGTTCTTC.

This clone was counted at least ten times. The CDR3 spells CASSVELTGSIYF. Here the CDR3 DNA reads TGTGCCAGCAGCGTTGAGTTAACAGGGTCAATATATTTT. V and J are TRBV9 and TRBJ1-3; tentative D call: TRBD1 (6 bases). CDR1 and CDR2 from the germline V gene are SGDLS and YYNGEE. V was pared by 2 bases and J by 13 bases, with 16 bases between. This CDR3 spans 13 amino acids.

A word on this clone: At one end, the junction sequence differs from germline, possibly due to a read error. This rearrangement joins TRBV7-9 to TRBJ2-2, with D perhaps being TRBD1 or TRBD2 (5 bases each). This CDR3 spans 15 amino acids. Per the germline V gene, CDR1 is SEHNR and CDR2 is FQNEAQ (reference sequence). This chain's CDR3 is CASSLADTNTREMFF. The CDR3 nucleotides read TGTGCCAGCAGCTTAGCGGACACGAACACCAGGGAGATGTTTTTT. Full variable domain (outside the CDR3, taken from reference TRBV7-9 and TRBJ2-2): DTGVSQNPRHKITKRGQNVTFRCDPISEHNRLYWYRQTLGQGPEFLTYFQNEAQLEKSRLLSDRFSAERPKGSFSTLEIQRTEQGDSAMYLCASSLADTNTREMFFGEGSRLTVL.

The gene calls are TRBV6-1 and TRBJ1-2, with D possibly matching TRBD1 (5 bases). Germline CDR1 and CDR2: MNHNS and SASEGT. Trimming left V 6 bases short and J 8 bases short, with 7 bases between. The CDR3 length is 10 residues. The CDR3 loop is CASSGGGYTF. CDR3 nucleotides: TGTGCCAGCAGCGGGGGAGGCTACACCTTC.